The rows below give T cell receptor beta chains drawn from one sample of a study of blood T cell repertoires in COVID-19. Sequenced by immunoSEQ multiplex PCR; TCRdb stores in-frame clones only, minus some. The sample has about 250,000 clones, about 80% seen once. The specimen sequenced was peripheral blood. All receptors come from a man older than 75 with acute or convalescent COVID-19. Each CDR3 is given with its conserved first and last residue. The order of the fields is CDR3 length, V gene, J gene, CDR3 protein.

length: 13; V: TRBV7-3; J: TRBJ2-5; CDR3: CASSLGDSQAQYF
length: 18; V: TRBV28; J: TRBJ2-6; CDR3: CASSQTGLGSSGANVLTF
length: 17; V: TRBV9; J: TRBJ2-1; CDR3: CASSYPPPSGGNNEQFF
length: 16; V: TRBV23-1; J: TRBJ1-5; CDR3: CASSHQDRDSNQPQHF
length: 16; V: TRBV2; J: TRBJ1-2; CDR3: CASSEVRGRANYGYTF
length: 17; V: TRBV5-1; J: TRBJ2-2; CDR3: CASSSAGTGGVGGELFF
length: 14; V: TRBV10-3; J: TRBJ2-1; CDR3: CAITQGERNNEQFF
length: 15; V: TRBV6-5; J: TRBJ1-5; CDR3: CASKRSGTLNQPQHF
length: 17; V: TRBV10-2; J: TRBJ2-7; CDR3: CASSGAGANRISYEQYF
length: 14; V: TRBV6-5; J: TRBJ1-1; CDR3: CASSYDRSLVKLLF
length: 16; V: TRBV24-1; J: TRBJ2-4; CDR3: CATSDTGQGGGNIQYF
length: 14; V: TRBV27; J: TRBJ2-7; CDR3: CASSLGQGTSEQYF
length: 15; V: TRBV6-6; J: TRBJ2-7; CDR3: CASSYGGQTNYEQYF
length: 13; V: TRBV19; J: TRBJ1-2; CDR3: CASMPWGEYGYTF
length: 14; V: TRBV7-3; J: TRBJ1-1; CDR3: CASSSDRADTEAFF
length: 13; V: TRBV2; J: TRBJ1-1; CDR3: CASTAGINTEAFF
length: 14; V: TRBV7-2; J: TRBJ2-1; CDR3: CASRGGATYNEQFF
length: 12; V: TRBV6-2/TRBV6-3; J: TRBJ2-1; CDR3: CASSYSGGEQFF
length: 15; V: TRBV7-3; J: TRBJ2-2; CDR3: CASSLSGTNTGELFF
length: 15; V: TRBV18; J: TRBJ2-3; CDR3: CASSPRTGRADTQYF
length: 13; V: TRBV29-1; J: TRBJ1-4; CDR3: CSVVGGADEKLFF
length: 15; V: TRBV5-1; J: TRBJ2-7; CDR3: CASSVGTSGSYEQYF
length: 15; V: TRBV6-5; J: TRBJ1-2; CDR3: CASRHRQGVGYGYTF
length: 15; V: TRBV10-1; J: TRBJ2-7; CDR3: CASSERIGQGAEQYF
length: 13; V: TRBV7-8; J: TRBJ1-2; CDR3: CASSPVRGDGYTF
length: 15; V: TRBV6-2/TRBV6-3; J: TRBJ2-3; CDR3: CASSSSGIRTDTQYF
length: 20; V: TRBV6-4; J: TRBJ1-5; CDR3: CASSDVCGSSRGHSNQPQHF
length: 17; V: TRBV7-8; J: TRBJ1-5; CDR3: CASSPRTAGESNQPQHF
length: 16; V: TRBV25-1; J: TRBJ2-1; CDR3: CASSEYRLAAYNEQFF
length: 14; V: TRBV5-4; J: TRBJ2-5; CDR3: CASSLYGIPETQYF
length: 13; V: TRBV6-5; J: TRBJ1-4; CDR3: CASRGVTNEKLFF
length: 14; V: TRBV9; J: TRBJ2-7; CDR3: CASSREGVSYEQYF
length: 15; V: TRBV6-2/TRBV6-3; J: TRBJ1-3; CDR3: CASSSWGTGRNTIYF
length: 13; V: TRBV10-1; J: TRBJ1-1; CDR3: CASSEYRNTEAFF
length: 16; V: TRBV5-1; J: TRBJ1-1; CDR3: CASSLADRVSRSEAFF
length: 14; V: TRBV5-1; J: TRBJ2-5; CDR3: CASSLGTAQETQYF
length: 14; V: TRBV3-1/TRBV3-2; J: TRBJ1-6; CDR3: CASSQVSYNSPLHF
length: 14; V: TRBV5-1; J: TRBJ2-5; CDR3: CASSFSGVGETQYF
length: 13; V: TRBV28; J: TRBJ2-4; CDR3: CASSLGEGNIQYF
length: 13; V: TRBV6-5; J: TRBJ2-7; CDR3: CASSSYIHGEQYF
length: 15; V: TRBV27; J: TRBJ2-7; CDR3: CASSFDQGATYEQYF
length: 14; V: TRBV28; J: TRBJ2-7; CDR3: CASSLSQVPYEQYF
length: 17; V: TRBV24-1; J: TRBJ2-1; CDR3: CATSDPSRGSSYNEQFF
length: 16; V: TRBV5-1; J: TRBJ2-7; CDR3: CASSFLRTSGSGEQYF
length: 13; V: TRBV10-3; J: TRBJ1-3; CDR3: CAIRKPRGNTIYF
length: 12; V: TRBV5-4; J: TRBJ2-2; CDR3: CAMTGGTGELFF
length: 16; V: TRBV4-2; J: TRBJ1-4; CDR3: CASSPEWDRTNEKLFF
length: 12; V: TRBV28; J: TRBJ1-6; CDR3: CANSALGSPLHF
length: 13; V: TRBV2; J: TRBJ1-5; CDR3: CASTRSANQPQHF
length: 15; V: TRBV7-2; J: TRBJ2-7; CDR3: CASSLGTSGTYEQYF
length: 13; V: TRBV12-3/TRBV12-4; J: TRBJ1-2; CDR3: CASSTTESYGYTF
length: 15; V: TRBV7-2; J: TRBJ2-5; CDR3: CASSPQQGALETQYF
length: 13; V: TRBV18; J: TRBJ1-1; CDR3: CASSFDRNTEAFF
length: 17; V: TRBV7-3; J: TRBJ2-7; CDR3: CASSLRGEGLVSYEQYF
length: 13; V: TRBV3-1/TRBV3-2; J: TRBJ1-6; CDR3: CASSHGGNSPLHF